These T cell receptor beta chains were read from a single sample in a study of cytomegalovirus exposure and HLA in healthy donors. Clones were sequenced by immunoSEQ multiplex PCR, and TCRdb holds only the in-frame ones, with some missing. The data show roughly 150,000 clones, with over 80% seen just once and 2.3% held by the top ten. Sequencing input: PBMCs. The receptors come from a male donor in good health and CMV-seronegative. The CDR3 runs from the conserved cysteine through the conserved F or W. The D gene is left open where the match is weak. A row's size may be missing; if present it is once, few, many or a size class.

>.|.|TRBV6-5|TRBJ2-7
CASSRNTGTYEQYF
TGTGCCAGCAGCCGGAATACTGGGACATACGAGCAGTACTTC
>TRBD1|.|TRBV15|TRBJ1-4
CATSRDRGREKLFF
TGTGCCACCAGCCGCGACAGGGGACGGGAAAAACTGTTTTTT
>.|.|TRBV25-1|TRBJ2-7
CASSEFSAYEQYF
TGTGCCAGCAGTGAATTCTCCGCCTACGAGCAGTACTTC
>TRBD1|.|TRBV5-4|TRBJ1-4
CASSLYRGLGNEKLFF
TGTGCCAGCAGCTTGTACAGGGGGCTGGGTAATGAAAAACTGTTTTTT
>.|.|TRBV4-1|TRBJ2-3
CASSQDGPGSLTDTQYF
TGCGCCAGCAGCCAAGATGGTCCAGGATCTTTGACAGATACGCAGTATTTT
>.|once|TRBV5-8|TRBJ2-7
CASSFPLRGDLSNEQYF
TGTGCCAGCAGCTTCCCTCTCAGGGGGGACCTAAGCAACGAGCAGTACTTC
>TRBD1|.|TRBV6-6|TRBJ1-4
CASSPGGPGEKLFF
TGTGCCAGCAGCCCAGGGGGTCCGGGTGAAAAACTGTTTTTT
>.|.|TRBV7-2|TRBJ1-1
CASSITVTSTEAFF
TGTGCCAGCAGCATTACAGTAACGAGCACTGAAGCTTTCTTT
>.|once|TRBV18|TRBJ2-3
CASSPSHSSDTDTQYF
TGTGCCAGCTCACCATCTCACAGTAGTGATACAGATACGCAGTATTTT
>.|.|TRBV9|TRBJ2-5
CASSVGGGAGETQYF
TGTGCCAGCAGCGTAGGAGGCGGGGCGGGGGAGACCCAGTACTTC
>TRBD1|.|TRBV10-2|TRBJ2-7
CASTPGTDAYEQYF
TGCGCCAGCACCCCCGGGACAGACGCATACGAGCAGTACTTC
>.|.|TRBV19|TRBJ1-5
CASTRGNSNQPQHF
TGTGCCAGTACCCGAGGGAATAGCAATCAGCCCCAGCATTTT
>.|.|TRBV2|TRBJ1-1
CASSVRRGYTEAFF
TGTGCCAGCAGTGTTAGGAGGGGATACACTGAAGCTTTCTTT
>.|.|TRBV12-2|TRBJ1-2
CASRLARVARSYTF
TGTGCAAGTCGCTTAGCGAGAGTTGCGCGGAGCTACACCTTC
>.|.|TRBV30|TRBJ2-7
CAWSVKARSGEQYF
TGTGCCTGGAGTGTAAAGGCTCGTTCCGGGGAGCAGTACTTC
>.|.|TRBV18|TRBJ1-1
CASSPSGASYSNTEAFF
TGTGCCAGCTCACCGTCCGGAGCCTCATACTCAAACACTGAAGCTTTCTTT
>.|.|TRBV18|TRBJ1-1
CASSREEVNTEAFF
TGTGCCAGCTCCCGGGAAGAGGTGAACACTGAAGCTTTCTTT
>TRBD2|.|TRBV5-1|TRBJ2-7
CASRTSGDHEQYF
TGCGCCAGCCGGACTAGCGGGGACCACGAGCAGTACTTC
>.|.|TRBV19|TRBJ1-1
CASSIAHTGNTEAFF
TGTGCCAGTAGTATAGCCCATACAGGGAACACTGAAGCTTTCTTT
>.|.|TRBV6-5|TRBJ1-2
CASSPDRDYGYTF
TGTGCCAGCAGTCCCGACAGAGACTATGGCTACACCTTC
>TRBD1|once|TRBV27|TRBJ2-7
CASSLTGSINEQYF
TGTGCCAGCAGCCTGACAGGGAGTATCAACGAGCAGTACTTC
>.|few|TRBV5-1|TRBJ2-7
CASSLWGQDTYEQYF
TGCGCCAGCAGCTTGTGGGGCCAGGACACCTACGAGCAGTACTTC
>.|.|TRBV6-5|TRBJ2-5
CASRLSPGQETQYF
TGTGCCAGCAGACTAAGTCCGGGGCAAGAGACCCAGTACTTC
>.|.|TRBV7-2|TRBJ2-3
CASSLPTGGTDTQYF
TGTGCCAGCAGCTTACCGACCGGGGGCACAGATACGCAGTATTTT
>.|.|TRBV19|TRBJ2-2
CASTEPGARNTGELFF
TGTGCCAGTACCGAACCAGGGGCGAGGAACACCGGGGAGCTGTTTTTT
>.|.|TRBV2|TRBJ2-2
CASRFDRNTGELFF
TGTGCCAGCAGATTTGACAGGAACACCGGGGAGCTGTTTTTT
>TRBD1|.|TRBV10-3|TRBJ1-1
CAIRDRGQNTEAFF
TGTGCCATCAGAGACAGGGGGCAGAACACTGAAGCTTTCTTT
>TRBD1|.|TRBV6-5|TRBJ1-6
CASRPRQGTNSPLHF
TGTGCCAGCAGACCACGACAGGGTACGAATTCACCCCTCCACTTT
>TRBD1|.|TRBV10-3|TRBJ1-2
CAVTPMGQGVNYGYTF
TGTGCCGTCACCCCAATGGGACAGGGGGTTAACTATGGCTACACCTTC
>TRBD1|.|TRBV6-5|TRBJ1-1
CASSWTGWGAEAFF
TGTGCCAGCAGTTGGACAGGGTGGGGGGCTGAAGCTTTCTTT
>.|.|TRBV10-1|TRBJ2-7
CASSEAETYEQYF
TGCGCCAGCAGTGAGGCGGAGACCTACGAGCAGTACTTC
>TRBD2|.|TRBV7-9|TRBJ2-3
CATPARGLSDTQYF
TGTGCCACCCCAGCGCGGGGACTATCTGATACGCAGTATTTT
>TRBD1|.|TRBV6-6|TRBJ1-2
CASSYTDRGGYTF
TGTGCCAGCAGTTACACAGACAGGGGTGGCTACACCTTC
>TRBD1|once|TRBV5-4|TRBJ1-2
CASSWTGRYGYTF
TGTGCCAGCAGCTGGACAGGTCGGTATGGCTACACCTTC
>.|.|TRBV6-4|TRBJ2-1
CASSDSPTGPYNEQFF
TGTGCCAGCAGTGACTCGCCGACAGGCCCCTACAATGAGCAGTTCTTC
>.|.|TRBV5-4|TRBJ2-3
CASSLGTVTDTQYF
TGTGCCAGCAGCTTGGGGACAGTGACAGATACGCAGTATTTT
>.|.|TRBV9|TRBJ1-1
CASSVGHMNTEAFF
TGTGCCAGCAGCGTTGGCCACATGAACACTGAAGCTTTCTTT
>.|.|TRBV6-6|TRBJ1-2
CASGEGPTGYGYTF
TGTGCCAGCGGGGAGGGACCAACAGGATATGGCTACACCTTC
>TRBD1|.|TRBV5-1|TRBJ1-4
CASSGGQGDEKLFF
TGCGCCAGCAGCGGGGGACAGGGGGACGAAAAACTGTTTTTT
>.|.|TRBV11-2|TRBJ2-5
CASSLAGETQYF
TGTGCCAGCAGCTTAGCTGGGGAGACCCAGTACTTC
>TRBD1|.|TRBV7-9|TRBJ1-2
CASSSFRGQDYGYTF
TGTGCCAGCAGCTCCTTCAGGGGGCAGGACTATGGCTACACCTTC
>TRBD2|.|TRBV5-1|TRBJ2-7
CAGSLGLADSYEQYF
TGCGCCGGCAGCTTGGGACTAGCGGACTCCTACGAGCAGTACTTC
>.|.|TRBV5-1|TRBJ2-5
CASSFFPGSEETQYF
TGCGCCAGCAGCTTTTTTCCGGGGAGCGAAGAGACCCAGTACTTC